This entry is about one T cell receptor (beta chain). The data were taken from a study of T cell responses to AZD1222 COVID-19 vaccine. Germline-derived CDR1 and CDR2 are WNHNN and SYGVQD (reference sequence). The CDR3 spans 17 residues. The germline V and J ends were trimmed by 5 bases and 7 bases, with 24 bases remaining between them. The data were produced by immunoSEQ multiplex PCR, yet TCRdb's version contains in-frame clones alone and is incomplete. The sample records about 130,000 clones, roughly nine tenths being singletons. This chain links TRBV10-1 with TRBJ2-1; tentatively, D is TRBD1 or TRBD2 (5 bases each). The receptor was isolated from an adult who received the AZD1222 COVID-19 vaccine. The specimen comprised peripheral blood, sampled 28 days after the second AZD1222 dose. The CDR3 coding sequence is TGCGCCAGCAGTCCCACTAGTAAAGGGCTCTGGGGGAATGAGCAGTTCTTC. It translates to CASSPTSKGLWGNEQFF.